Below are 30 T cell receptor beta chains sequenced from a single sample in a study of post-analysis software for immune sequencing data. Study-level findings and limits: Five TRBV segments, including TRBV5-6, TRBV5-1 and TRBV20-1, were more frequent in patients than controls.

Their antigens remain unidentified. Prepared libraries of TCR beta cDNA carried unique molecular identifiers. TCRdb analysed the PCR reads with MiXCR anew, one entry per CDR3 protein. This table has roughly 800,000 distinct CDR3 sequences, about 53% appearing once. The specimen sequenced was blood. All receptors derive from a girl aged 10-17 years with multiple sclerosis.

The chain joins TRBV27 to TRBJ2-7, with 7 bases aligning to TRBD1. V lost 5 bases to trimming and J lost 1 base; unmatched junction nucleotides: 5. The germline V gene has CDR1 MNHEY and CDR2 SMNVEV (reference sequence). The CDR3 length is 14 residues. This CDR3 reads CASSGQVGSYEQYF. In nucleotides, the CDR3 is TGTGCCAGCAGTGGACAGGTAGGGTCCTACGAGCAGTACTTC.

This clonotype was counted between two and nine times. The genes are TRBV7-9 and TRBJ2-7; D assignment may be TRBD1 or TRBD2 (5 bases each). The ends were cut back, 1 base at V and 2 bases at J, with 12 bases in the middle. The germline gives CDR1 SEHNR, CDR2 FQNEAQ (reference sequence). CDR3 length: 15 residues. CDR3 region: CASSLGGPDAYEQYF. The CDR3 nucleotides are TGTGCCAGCAGCTTAGGGGGACCAGACGCCTACGAGCAGTACTTC.

V usage is TRBV7-9 and J usage is TRBJ1-1, with 7 bases lining up with TRBD1. The CDR3 is made up of 16 amino acids. Germline CDR1 is SEHNR and CDR2 is FQNEAQ (reference sequence). The V segment lost 3 bases and the J segment 4 bases; nucleotides outside the gene matches: 11. As DNA, the CDR3 is TGTGCCAGCAGCTTGATTGAGGGGGCGCGATCCACTGAAGCTTTCTTT. Translation gives CASSLIEGARSTEAFF. The entire variable domain, with the rest obtained from reference TRBV7-9 and TRBJ1-1, is as follows: DTGVSQNPRHKITKRGQNVTFRCDPISEHNRLYWYRQTLGQGPEFLTYFQNEAQLEKSRLLSDRFSAERPKGSFSTLEIQRTEQGDSAMYLCASSLIEGARSTEAFFGQGTRLTVV.

In the case of this clonotype: This may be a read error: a much more frequent sequence differs by one nucleotide. This chain connects TRBV12-3 or TRBV12-4 to TRBJ2-6; D gene uncertain. CDR3 length equals 14 residues. CDR3 residues: CANSFGAGANVLTF. For the CDR3, the DNA is TGTGCCAACAGTTTTGGGGCTGGGGCCAACGTCCTGACTTTC.

The chain uses TRBV7-2 and TRBJ1-2, with 12 bases lining up with TRBD1. Per germline, CDR1 SGHTA and CDR2 FQGNSA. The CDR3 loop spans 16 amino acids. Germline trimming cut 6 bases from V and 7 bases from J; bases unmatched to any gene: 12. The CDR3 DNA follows: TGTGCCAGCAGTTCCCGGGACAGGGGGCAAGGTTTTGGCTACACCTTC. Translated: CASSSRDRGQGFGYTF.

This clonotype has more than one count but fewer than ten. V usage is TRBV29-1 and J usage is TRBJ1-2; maybe TRBD1 (5 bases). The CDR3 is made up of 12 amino acids. V dropped 7 bases and J dropped 4 bases, with 13 bases sitting between them. Per germline, CDR1 SQVTM and CDR2 ANQGSEA. The CDR3 reads CSAYHGGYGYTF. The CDR3 DNA reads as TGCAGCGCCTATCACGGGGGCTATGGCTACACCTTC. Looking up the rest from reference TRBV29-1 and TRBJ1-2 gives the full variable domain: SAVISQKPSRDICQRGTSLTIQCQVDSQVTMMFWYRQQPGQSLTLIATANQGSEATYESGFVIDKFPISRPNLTFSTLTVSNMSPEDSSIYLCSAYHGGYGYTFGSGTRLTVV.

The CDR3 spells CSASRDRGFYEQYF. The CDR3 DNA sequence: TGCAGTGCTAGCCGGGACAGGGGGTTCTACGAGCAGTACTTC. V gene TRBV20-1 combines with J gene TRBJ2-7, with 11 nucleotides matching TRBD1. The germline gives CDR1 DFQATT, CDR2 SNEGSKA (reference sequence). J was trimmed by 3 bases and V by 3 bases; bases with no gene match: 4. The CDR3 covers 14 residues.

This chain connects TRBV30 to TRBJ1-1; D might be TRBD1 (5 bases). V lost 1 base, J lost 10 bases, and 10 bases lay in between. The germline V gene has CDR1 GTSNPN and CDR2 SVGIG (reference sequence). The CDR3 is made up of 11 amino acids. Here the CDR3 reads CAWSGGSGAFF. CDR3 DNA sequence: TGTGCCTGGAGTGGGGGGTCTGGAGCTTTCTTT.

The gene calls are TRBV10-3 and TRBJ2-7; TRBD2 agrees at 9 bases. The CDR3 loop spans 19 amino acids. The germline gives CDR1 ENHRY, CDR2 SYGVKD. The trim removed 6 bases at V and 2 bases at J, leaving 20 bases unmatched. The CDR3 spells CAISRKPEGASGKTYEQYF. CDR3 in DNA: TGTGCCATCAGCAGAAAACCGGAGGGGGCTAGCGGGAAGACCTACGAGCAGTACTTC.

In this sample, this clonotype turned up a few times. The gene calls are TRBV12-3 or TRBV12-4 and TRBJ2-1; 7 bases are shared with TRBD1. This CDR3 has 15 amino acids. V shed 6 bases, J shed 10 bases, and the junction held 15 bases outside the gene matches. CDR3 residues: CASSHRGPHHYEQFF. CDR3 bases: TGTGCCAGCAGCCACAGGGGCCCACACCATTACGAGCAGTTCTTC.

This clonotype has a handful of counts. The CDR3 sequence is CASSIDRARGDTQYF. CDR3 nucleotide sequence: TGTGCCAGCAGCATCGACAGGGCCAGGGGAGATACGCAGTATTTT. The chain is built from TRBV6-5 and TRBJ2-3; 7 positions match TRBD1. The V gene's germline CDR1 is MNHEY and CDR2 SVGAGI. The CDR3 has 15 amino acids. Trimming removed 6 bases from V and 5 bases from J; junction bases left unmatched: 11.

This chain joins TRBV12-3 or TRBV12-4 and TRBJ2-4; tentatively, D is TRBD2 (5 bases). CDR3 size: 13 residues. Trimming took off 5 bases at V and 4 bases at J, with 9 bases between the two ends. The CDR3 nucleotides read TGTGCCAGCAGTGTCCGGGATAAAAACATTCAGTACTTC. Protein product: CASSVRDKNIQYF.

Regarding this clonotype: One end of the junction does not line up with germline, which may come from a read error. This sequence joins TRBV7-7 and TRBJ2-5; D not resolved. Germline V gene data show CDR1 as SSHAT and CDR2 as FNYEAQ (reference sequence). This CDR3 contains 15 residues. As DNA, the CDR3 is TGTGCTAGCAGCAGACGACCCCAAGGTCGAGAGGCCCAGTACTTC. It translates to CASSRRPQGREAQYF.

The chain recombines TRBV29-1 with TRBJ2-7, with 7 bases matching TRBD2. The CDR3 loop spans 14 amino acids. The germline CDR1 and CDR2 sequences are SQVTM and ANQGSEA. Germline trimming cut 6 bases from V and 7 bases from J; bases unmatched to any gene: 15. CDR3 sequence: CSVPGTILYNEQYF. In DNA, the CDR3 is TGCAGCGTACCCGGGACTATACTCTACAATGAGCAGTACTTC.

This clonotype has only a few counts. The chain joins TRBV20-1 to TRBJ2-3; 7 positions agree with TRBD2. With 5 bases clipped from V and 4 bases from J, the junction kept 6 bases outside the gene matches. The germline V gene has CDR1 DFQATT and CDR2 SNEGSKA (reference sequence). The CDR3 runs 13 residues. As DNA, the CDR3 is TGCAGTGCTTGGACTAGATACTCAGATACGCAGTATTTT. Its translation is CSAWTRYSDTQYF.

This clonotype was seen a handful of times. This rearrangement joins TRBV5-1 to TRBJ2-7, with 8 bases identical to TRBD2. Germline CDR1 and CDR2: SGHRS and YFSETQ. With V trimmed by 4 bases and J by 2 bases, 14 bases remained unmatched. The CDR3 has 17 amino acids. The CDR3 bases are TGCGCCAGCAGCAACCGGCTGGAAGGAGCGGGAGCCTACGAGCAGTACTTC. This sequence encodes CASSNRLEGAGAYEQYF.

This clonotype has only a few counts. The chain is built from TRBV5-1 and TRBJ2-7; tentatively, D is TRBD1 (5 bases). The germline gives CDR1 SGHRS, CDR2 YFSETQ. The CDR3 totals 17 residues. The V end lost 4 bases, the J end lost 1 base, and 21 bases lay between the germline ends. The CDR3: CASSRSSGHYESYEQYF. CDR3 DNA sequence: TGCGCCAGCAGCCGAAGCTCAGGGCATTATGAATCCTACGAGCAGTACTTC.

The V and J genes are TRBV20-1 and TRBJ1-2, with D hard to call. The V and J ends lost 4 bases and 2 bases respectively, with 11 bases between them. There are 13 residues in the CDR3. Germline V gene data show CDR1 as DFQATT and CDR2 as SNEGSKA (reference sequence). The CDR3, as DNA: TGCAGTGCTATAACAGAGAAAAACTATGGCTACACCTTC. Protein: CSAITEKNYGYTF.

This sequence joins TRBV5-5 and TRBJ1-5; D gene uncertain. CDR3 size: 15 residues. The germline V and J ends were trimmed by 0 bases and 4 bases, with 11 bases remaining between them. Germline CDR1 and CDR2: SGHKS and YYEKEE (reference sequence). CDR3 nucleotide sequence: TGTGCCAGCAGCTTGGAAAGGCGGCAAAATCAGCCCCAGCATTTT. It translates to CASSLERRQNQPQHF.

This clonotype was seen more than once but under ten times. This chain joins TRBV7-9 and TRBJ2-1; possible D gene TRBD2, 6 bases. CDR1 is SEHNR, CDR2 FQNEAQ, per germline (reference sequence). The V and J ends lost 2 bases and 6 bases respectively, with 8 bases between them. The CDR3 is 13 amino acids. For the CDR3, the DNA is TGTGCCAGCAGCTTAATTAGCGGCAATGAGCAGTTCTTC. Translation: CASSLISGNEQFF.

This clonotype was found a few times. The gene calls are TRBV20-1 and TRBJ2-7, with D perhaps matching TRBD1 or TRBD2 (5 bases each). The CDR3 is 14 residues long. Per the germline V gene, CDR1 is DFQATT and CDR2 is SNEGSKA (reference sequence). Trimming shortened V by 6 bases and J by 2 bases, and 17 bases separated the two germline ends. The CDR3 sequence: CSAPATGTTYEQYF. The DNA for the CDR3 is TGCAGTGCCCCCGCGACCGGGACGACCTACGAGCAGTACTTC.

The chain's CDR3 is CASSSFPTSGSTDTQYF. The CDR3 DNA is TGTGCCAGCAGTTCCTTCCCGACTAGCGGGAGCACAGATACGCAGTATTTT. This chain uses TRBV28 with TRBJ2-3; TRBD2 agrees at 10 bases. Germline assignment: CDR1 MDHEN and CDR2 SYDVKM. This CDR3 region has 17 residues. Germline trimming cut 4 bases from V and 0 bases from J; bases unmatched to any gene: 7.

The J gene is TRBJ1-2, the V gene TRBV4-1, with 7 nucleotides matching TRBD1. Germline V gene lookup returns CDR1 MGHRA and CDR2 YSYEKL. The V gene end was trimmed by 0 bases and the J gene end by 7 bases; junction bases not matched to a gene: 11. This CDR3 has 16 residues. CDR3 coding DNA: TGCGCCAGCAGCCAAGAGCCTCCAGGGGGGATCGGTGGCTACACCTTC. Protein sequence: CASSQEPPGGIGGYTF.

The chain couples TRBV27 to TRBJ2-5; D not certain. Matching the DNA end better, TRBJ2-7 makes the J call doubtful. This CDR3 is 12 amino acids long. The germline gives CDR1 MNHEY, CDR2 SMNVEV (reference sequence). The CDR3 protein is CASRGVGGEQYF. The CDR3 DNA follows: TGTGCCAGCAGAGGAGTGGGCGGCGAGCAGTACTTC.

This clonotype was counted once. This chain connects TRBV27 to TRBJ1-2; 9 nucleotides align to TRBD1. Germline-derived CDR1 and CDR2 are MNHEY and SMNVEV (reference sequence). Germline trimming cut 0 bases from V and 6 bases from J; bases unmatched to any gene: 11. The CDR3 consists of 17 residues. The DNA of the CDR3 is TGTGCCAGCAGTTTATCTGACAGGGGGACGGCAGTACATGGCTACACCTTC. Translated: CASSLSDRGTAVHGYTF.

This clonotype was detected only a few times. The chain links TRBV3-1 to TRBJ2-6, with D unclear. The germline V gene encodes CDR1 LGHDT and CDR2 YNNKEL (reference sequence). The CDR3 covers 13 residues. Trimming pared 6 bases from V and 3 bases from J, leaving 6 bases between. The CDR3: CASRRGGANVLTF. CDR3 DNA sequence: TGTGCCAGCAGGCGAGGTGGGGCCAACGTCCTGACTTTC.

V gene TRBV4-1 combines with J gene TRBJ2-7, with 7 positions matching TRBD1. The CDR3 extends over 18 amino acids. Per the germline V gene, CDR1 is MGHRA and CDR2 is YSYEKL. V was clipped by 0 bases and J by 0 bases; unmatched bases: 11. In DNA form, the CDR3 reads TGCGCCAGCAGCCAAGAAACCAGTTGGGGACAGCTCTCCTACGAGCAGTACTTC. As protein: CASSQETSWGQLSYEQYF.

The sample holds a few counts of this clonotype. The chain couples TRBV6-2 or TRBV6-3 to TRBJ2-3; D tentatively fits TRBD1 or TRBD2 (5 bases each). CDR1 and CDR2 (germline): MNHEY, SVGEGT. The CDR3 runs 15 residues. The V and J ends lost 6 bases and 4 bases respectively, with 17 bases between them. CDR3 residues: CASSPRDDGPDTQYF. CDR3 bases: TGTGCCAGCAGCCCCCGGGACGACGGGCCAGATACGCAGTATTTT.

Only a few counts were recorded for this clonotype. The rearrangement links TRBV20-1 to TRBJ2-1; the D gene could be TRBD1 or TRBD2 (5 bases each). The V gene lost 4 bases and the J gene lost 5 bases, with 12 bases spanning the gap. The V gene's germline CDR1 is DFQATT and CDR2 SNEGSKA (reference sequence). The CDR3 sequence is 13 residues long. The CDR3 spells CSATRGANNEQFF. CDR3 bases: TGCAGTGCTACCCGAGGGGCGAACAATGAGCAGTTCTTC.

This sequence joins TRBV5-1 and TRBJ2-5; 8 bases agree with TRBD1. Germline-derived CDR1 and CDR2 are SGHRS and YFSETQ. The CDR3 sequence is 15 residues long. V lost 1 base to trimming and J lost 2 bases; unmatched junction nucleotides: 4. CDR3 sequence reads: CASSLFRTGQETQYF. The CDR3 DNA follows: TGCGCCAGCAGCTTGTTCCGGACAGGGCAAGAGACCCAGTACTTC.